This T cell receptor (beta chain) came from a study of T-cell reconstitution after alpha-beta-depleted transplantation in children. Study results and limitations: Hyperexpanded clones declined; after one year, newly produced T cells mostly supplied diversity. Several hundred expanded graft clones reportedly gave rise to the alpha-beta T cells present about two months after transplant. Surviving thymic progenitors and recipient T cells were the source of high TCRbeta diversity at day 60 in some patients.

Points on this clonotype: Its antigen is not known.

The CDR3 runs to 14 residues. Germline lookup yields CDR1 MGHRA and CDR2 YSYEKL. V lost 0 bases, J lost 3 bases, and 5 bases lay in between. The TCRbeta library incorporated unique molecular identifiers. Each CDR3 protein is one row after TCRdb ran MiXCR on the PCR reads. This table has 90,000 to 100,000 distinct CDR3 sequences, 20% to 25% appearing once. The rearrangement links TRBV4-1 to TRBJ2-2; no definite D call. The receptor comes from a boy aged 2 to 9 with acute lymphoblastic leukemia, due to receive a stem cell transplant. The specimen comprised PBMCs, sampled before TCRalphabeta/CD19-depleted stem cell transplant. Here the CDR3 reads CASSQEGYTGELFF. The DNA of the CDR3 is TGCGCCAGCAGCCAAGAGGGATACACCGGGGAGCTGTTTTTT.